This T cell receptor (beta chain) was observed in a study of blood T cell repertoires in COVID-19. Study-wide background: Samples representing acute and convalescent COVID-19 were sourced from the United States, Italy and Spain.

The V and J ends lost 0 bases and 0 bases respectively, with 9 bases between them. Germline values: CDR1 SGHDN, CDR2 FVKESK. This CDR3 is built from 16 residues. The data were produced by immunoSEQ multiplex PCR, yet TCRdb's version contains in-frame clones alone and is incomplete. This sample has about 500,000 clones, with 87% found just once. The source of this sequence is a woman under 30 who had recovered from COVID-19. This rearrangement joins TRBV14 to TRBJ1-3; D not resolved. Specimen: PBMCs or T cells enriched from blood (not recorded which). CDR3 sequence: CASSQDQNDSGNTIYF. CDR3 bases: TGTGCCAGCAGCCAAGACCAGAATGACTCTGGAAACACCATATATTTT. Using reference TRBV14 and TRBJ1-3 for the parts outside the CDR3, the full variable domain is EAGVTQFPSHSVIEKGQTVTLRCDPISGHDNLYWYRRVMGKEIKFLLHFVKESKQDESGMPNNRFLAERTGGTYSTLKVQPAELEDSGVYFCASSQDQNDSGNTIYFGEGSWLTVV.